This T cell receptor (beta chain) stems from a study of PD-1 blockade in classical Hodgkin lymphoma. Points on this clone: Its antigen is still unknown.

General study findings and limits: Complete responders showed a baseline diversity that resembled the diversity of newly diagnosed patients. Exclusion was the outcome for patients who began nivolumab under 1 year after ASCT. A significant rise in TCR diversity by C4D1 was seen for CD4+ but not CD8+ cells.

Relapse was seen in all patients after autologous stem cell transplantation, and brentuximab vedotin exposure was variable. Germline V lookup: CDR1 SGHAT, CDR2 FQNNGV. The CDR3 is made up of 15 amino acids. V shed 5 bases and J shed 2 bases, with 16 bases lying between them. Here immunoSEQ multiplex PCR was the method, and the copy in TCRdb shows in-frame clones only, minus some. The table includes about 12,000 clones, 75% to 95% detected once. This receptor was taken from a human donor with classical Hodgkin lymphoma. Sequences were derived from peripheral blood mononuclear cells (PBMCs), sampled at baseline. The chain joins TRBV11-2 to TRBJ2-7, with D hard to call. This chain's CDR3 is CASSPPNQVAYEQYF. The CDR3 DNA is TGTGCCAGCAGCCCCCCCAACCAGGTTGCCTACGAGCAGTACTTC. The entire variable domain, with the rest obtained from reference TRBV11-2 and TRBJ2-7, is as follows: EAGVAQSPRYKIIEKRQSVAFWCNPISGHATLYWYQQILGQGPKLLIQFQNNGVVDDSQLPKDRFSAERLKGVDSTLKIQPAKLEDSAVYLCASSPPNQVAYEQYFGPGTRLTVT.